The T cell receptor (beta chain) described here comes from a study of T cells in tumors after PD-1 blockade (dated by TCRdb to between 2019 and 2020). Looking at the study overall: Patients were excluded if they had prior checkpoint blockade, use of systemic immunosuppressants, or recent radiotherapy or other anti-cancer therapy within 4 weeks. Treatment consisted of either cemiplimab 350 mg every 2 weeks or pembrolizumab 200 mg every 3 weeks. Some patients also continued taking vismodegib 150 mg daily during anti-PD-1 treatment. On average, peripheral blood samples yielded 40,000 or so unique clonotypes and 110,000 or so TCR templates (range roughly 24,000-290,000). Paired single-cell RNA and TCR sequencing was performed on site-matched tumors from BCC or SCC patients before and after anti-PD-1 therapy. To compare clonotypes in blood and tumor, bulk TCR sequencing was done on nine to ten peripheral blood samples taken from a handful of patients. Clinical response was assessed using RECIST version 1.1.

The V and J ends are trimmed by 6 bases and 3 bases, leaving 15 bases between them. The CDR3 holds 15 amino acids from the cysteine to the phenylalanine. The read is trimmed to its CDR3 DNA, 45 bases read in frame from base 1. For CDR1 and CDR2, the germline V gene (reference sequence) lists MNHEY and SMNVEV. Of note for this clone: No antigen is known for it. Per-base qualities were not stored, and no clone one base away is much larger.

For bulk TCRbeta sequencing, genomic DNA was extracted from tumor biopsies or peripheral blood, and input amounts ranged from about 600 ng to 6,500 ng. All patients had histologically proven advanced or metastatic basal or squamous cell carcinoma and were poor candidates for surgical resection. The basal cell carcinoma cohort was made up of fewer than 14 patients, and bulk tumor TCR sequencing was performed for roughly 8 of these patients. The immunoSEQ platform was used to carry out deep TCRbeta sequencing. The source study handled its data this way. Only productive rearrangements were exported from the immunoSEQ Analyzer for further analysis. T cell phenotypes were assigned to bulk TCRbeta clonotypes by matching to single-cell RNA+TCR-seq clones sharing the same TCRbeta sequence. Using bulk TCR sequencing data, clone enrichment in tumor was calculated by dividing a clone's tumor frequency by the same clone's PBMC frequency. TCRs were grouped by GLIPH into specificity groups, defined as clusters of distinct TCRs likely recognizing common antigens via shared CDR3 motifs. The table was pulled from immuneACCESS by TCRdb, which kept in-frame rearrangements only. Such tables lose some clones; where checked, under half of the loss comes from unresolved V genes, and the rest has no known cause. That table furnishes V, J and clone size, whereas the DNA furnished D and trimming. The sample table lists 15,000 to 20,000 clones, around 85% of them with a count of one. About a quarter of the sample goes to the ten largest clones.

Study-wide findings and limitations: Around two fifths of tumor TCR clonotypes were found in blood, and some novel exhausted tumor clones appeared in pre-treatment blood, suggesting peripheral recruitment. Where the novel T cell clones came from was not identified, and possible sources could include lymphoid organs or rare unexpanded clones inside the tumor or in the tumor periphery.

The source was PBMCs, collected after anti-PD-1 therapy. The TCR sequence derives from a human donor with advanced basal cell or squamous cell carcinoma (not recorded which). The chain couples TRBV27 to TRBJ2-1; the D gene is perhaps TRBD2, on 6 matching bases. Read as DNA, the sequence is TGTGCCAGCAGGCCGGGAGCGGTAGGCTACAATGAGCAGTTCTTC. This is translated as CASRPGAVGYNEQFF.